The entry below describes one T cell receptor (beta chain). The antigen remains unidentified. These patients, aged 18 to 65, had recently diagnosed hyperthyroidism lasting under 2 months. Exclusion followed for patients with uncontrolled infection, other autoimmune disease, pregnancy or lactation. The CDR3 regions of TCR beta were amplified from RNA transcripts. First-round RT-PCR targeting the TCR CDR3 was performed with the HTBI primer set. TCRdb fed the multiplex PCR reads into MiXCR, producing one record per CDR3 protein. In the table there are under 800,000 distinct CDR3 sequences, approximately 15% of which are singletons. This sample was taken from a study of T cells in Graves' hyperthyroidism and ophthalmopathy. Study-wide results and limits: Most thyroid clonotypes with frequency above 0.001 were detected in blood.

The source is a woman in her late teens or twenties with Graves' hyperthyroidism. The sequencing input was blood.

CDR3 DNA: TGTGCCAGTAGTATCGGGAACGGGGGCCTGAGGGGTGAGCAGTTCTTC. It is translated as CASSIGNGGLRGEQFF. This chain joins TRBV19 and TRBJ2-1; perhaps D is TRBD1 or TRBD2 (6 bases each). Germline CDR1 is LNHDA and CDR2 is SQIVND (reference sequence). V dropped 3 bases and J dropped 9 bases, with 21 bases sitting between them. CDR3 size: 16 residues.